A selection of T cell receptor beta chains follows, all from one sample in a study of T cell changes during pregnancy in multiple sclerosis. Measured with immunoSEQ multiplex PCR; TCRdb has only the in-frame clones, and not every one. This table holds approximately 62,000 clones, 93% found once. Specimen: CD8+ T cells from peripheral blood mononuclear cells, collected in the second trimester of pregnancy. These receptors came from a female donor with multiple sclerosis, enrolled in a pregnancy study. Both conserved end residues are part of each CDR3. A D gene is named only where the DNA matches it firmly. Size is stated for part of the rows, as once, few or many counts, or as a class when the clone is expanded.

>-|TRBV15|-|TRBJ2-7
CATSPSATLSEQYF
TGTGCCACCAGCCCTTCCGCGACACTTTCAGAGCAGTACTTC
>-|TRBV19|-|TRBJ1-1
CASSRQENTEAFF
TGTGCCAGTAGTAGACAGGAGAACACTGAAGCTTTCTTT
>-|TRBV7-8|TRBD1|TRBJ1-5
CASSSGQGGYSNQPQHF
TGTGCCAGCAGCTCGGGACAGGGGGGGTATAGCAATCAGCCCCAGCATTTT
>-|TRBV27|-|TRBJ1-3
CASSSSFPGNTIYF
TGTGCCAGCAGTTCGTCGTTTCCTGGAAACACCATATATTTT
>-|TRBV25-1|-|TRBJ2-7
CASSDSSYEQYF
TGTGCCAGCAGTGATAGCTCCTACGAGCAGTACTTC
>-|TRBV14|-|TRBJ1-2
CASSQEGPRDGYTF
TGTGCCAGCAGCCAAGAAGGGCCCAGGGATGGCTACACCTTC
>once|TRBV7-9|-|TRBJ1-5
CASSDGRPHNQPQHF
TGTGCCAGCAGCGACGGGAGGCCCCACAATCAGCCCCAGCATTTT
>-|TRBV6-5|-|TRBJ1-2
CASSYSKSGNYGYTF
TGTGCCAGCAGTTACTCGAAATCGGGGAACTATGGCTACACCTTC
>-|TRBV9|-|TRBJ1-1
CASSVVETSGAEAFF
TGTGCCAGCAGCGTAGTCGAGACCTCAGGGGCTGAAGCTTTCTTT
>-|TRBV30|-|TRBJ2-7
CAWDSKGGPYEQYF
TGTGCCTGGGACTCCAAGGGCGGGCCCTACGAGCAGTACTTC
>-|TRBV29-1|-|TRBJ1-1
CSARQARGDTEAFF
TGCAGCGCTCGACAGGCTCGGGGGGACACTGAAGCTTTCTTT
>-|TRBV4-1|-|TRBJ2-3
CASSQDGADTQYF
TGCGCCAGCAGCCAAGATGGGGCGGATACGCAGTATTTT
>-|TRBV27|-|TRBJ1-1
CASSLAGDTEAFF
TGTGCCAGCAGTTTGGCCGGGGACACTGAAGCTTTCTTT
>-|TRBV10-2|-|TRBJ2-7
CASSEGQAPYEQYF
TGCGCCAGCAGTGAGGGTCAGGCCCCCTACGAGCAGTACTTC